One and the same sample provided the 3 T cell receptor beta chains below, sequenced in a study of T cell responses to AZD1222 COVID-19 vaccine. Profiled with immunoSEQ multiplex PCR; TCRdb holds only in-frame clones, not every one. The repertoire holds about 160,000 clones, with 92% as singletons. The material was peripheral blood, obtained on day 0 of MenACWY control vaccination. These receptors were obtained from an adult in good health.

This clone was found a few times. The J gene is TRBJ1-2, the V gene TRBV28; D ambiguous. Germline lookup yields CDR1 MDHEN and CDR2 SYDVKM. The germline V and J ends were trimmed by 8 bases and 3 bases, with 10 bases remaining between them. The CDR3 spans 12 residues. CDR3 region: CASGVSDYGYTF. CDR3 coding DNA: TGTGCCAGCGGGGTTTCGGACTATGGCTACACCTTC.

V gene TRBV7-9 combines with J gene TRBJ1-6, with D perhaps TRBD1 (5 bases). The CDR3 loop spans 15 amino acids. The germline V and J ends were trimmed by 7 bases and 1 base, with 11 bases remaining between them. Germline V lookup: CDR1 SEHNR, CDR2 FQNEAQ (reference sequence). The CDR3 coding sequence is TGTGCCAGCACCCTCGACAGTTCCTATAATTCACCCCTCCACTTT. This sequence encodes CASTLDSSYNSPLHF.

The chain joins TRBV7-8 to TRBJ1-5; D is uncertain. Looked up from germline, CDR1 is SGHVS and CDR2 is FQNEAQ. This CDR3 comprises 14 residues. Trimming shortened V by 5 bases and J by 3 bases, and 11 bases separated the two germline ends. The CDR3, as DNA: TGTGCCAGCAGCCTTCCCGGGAACAATCAGCCCCAGCATTTT. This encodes CASSLPGNNQPQHF. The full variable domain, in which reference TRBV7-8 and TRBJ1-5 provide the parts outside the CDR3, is GAGVSQSPRYKVAKRGQDVALRCDPISGHVSLFWYQQALGQGPEFLTYFQNEAQLDKSGLPSDRFFAERPEGSVSTLKIQRTQQEDSAVYLCASSLPGNNQPQHFGDGTRLSIL.